This TCR beta chain was retrieved from a study of T cells in Graves' hyperthyroidism and ophthalmopathy (dated by TCRdb to the late 2010s). As for the study more broadly: Peripheral blood samples were taken at the time of initial diagnosis, prior to any treatment. After sampling, hyperthyroidism patients received methimazole starting at 30 mg daily, and ophthalmopathy patients received high-dose intravenous methylprednisolone. The study also compared thyroid tissue and blood T-cell repertoires from five or six Graves' hyperthyroidism patients. The paper reports TCR Vbeta CDR3 sequencing of approximately 130 peripheral blood samples: some 44 ophthalmopathy, under 85 hyperthyroidism and approximately 17 progressor patients. Whether ophthalmopathy could be predicted prospectively was tested in an independent validation cohort made up of 18 to 20 hyperthyroidism patients plus 17 patients who later progressed to ophthalmopathy. The 100 discovery patients were divided at random into training and test sets in a 7:3 ratio. To identify TCR V-J signatures that set the groups apart, the researchers used a discovery cohort of roughly 100 patients, made up of some 41 with Graves' ophthalmopathy and approximately 57 with stable Graves' hyperthyroidism. Findings and caveats that apply to the study as a whole: Blood samples also contained most of the expanded thyroid clonotypes (frequency above 0.001), which suggests that blood repertoires may reflect thyroid immune responses. In validation, progression to ophthalmopathy was predicted by the model with approximately 67% sensitivity and roughly 76% specificity, a median of around 5.9 months before onset. No statistical method was used to fix the sample size in advance, and group allocation was not hidden from the investigators. Ophthalmopathy was separated from stable hyperthyroidism by a 13 V-J signature model, with over 85% sensitivity and roughly 84% specificity obtained in cross-validation and 80%/75% obtained in testing.

A note on this clonotype: What antigen it recognizes has not been identified. Base qualities are not at hand, and no much larger clone is one base apart.

V loses 6 bases at its end and J loses 11 bases; junction bases beyond the gene matches: 6. CDR1 MNHNS and CDR2 SASEGT are derived from the germline V gene. The CDR3 numbers 11 residues from cysteine through phenylalanine. The sequence is cut down to CDR3 DNA, 33 bases in frame from base 1. Stable Graves' hyperthyroidism was defined as the absence of progression to ophthalmopathy over 18 months of follow-up. Hyperthyroidism patients were newly diagnosed, had a disease duration of under 2 months, and were aged 18 to 65 years. Any patient with an uncontrolled infection, another autoimmune disease, pregnancy or lactation was excluded. Clinical symptoms, serum thyroxine and TRAb, thyroid ultrasound, and orbital computed tomography formed the basis for the diagnoses. PBMCs were isolated from about 9.2 ml of fresh peripheral blood by Ficoll-Paque density gradient centrifugation. Total RNA was extracted using Trizol reagent, and RNA quality was assessed on an Agilent 2100 Bioanalyzer.

The TCR beta CDR3 regions were amplified from RNA transcripts. The TCR CDR3 was subjected to a first round of RT-PCR using the HTBI primer set and the Qiagen OneStep RT-PCR kit. Libraries were constructed in a second round of multiplex PCR, after which size selection and purification were carried out. Paired-end sequencing of the libraries was performed with 100 bp reads on an Illumina HiSeq2000. Under the source paper's analysis protocol: SOAPnuke was used to process the raw data, removing reads that contained adapters or uncalled bases, had a mean Phred below 15, or lacked an exact match to the constant primer or identifier. High-quality paired reads were merged using COPE v1.2.5, and each unique nucleotide sequence was defined as a clonotype. Clonotypes were aligned to IMGT TRBV, TRBD and TRBJ reference segments using MiTCR v1.1. The analysis was restricted to V-J combinations with a frequency above 0.0001, which together covered 99.2% of the repertoires. A TCS score was defined as the ratio of F50 (clonal expansion) to E x V (chaos), with BLOSUM62-based TCRdist applied between CDR3 peptides within each V-J. Welch's t-statistics and random forest reduced 514 V-J features to 10 to 15, which were used in a naive Bayes classifier (R e1071). TCRdb redid the processing of the public reads, applying fastp at Q25 and MiXCR, and retained in-frame beta chains. Rows merge per CDR3 protein into single entries with the most common DNA and genes. None of the V and J calls come from the authors' own analysis; TCRdb made them. Counted in this sample were about 320,000 distinct CDR3 sequences; around 16% of them appeared once. Of the sample, around 34% falls within the top ten clones.

The chain joins TRBV6-1 to TRBJ1-1; 7 bases in between match TRBD1. This receptor was identified in a man between 25 and 39 years old with Graves' hyperthyroidism. Input material: blood. The encoded CDR3 is CASRLQGQAFF. The DNA sequence reads TGTGCCAGCAGACTACAGGGGCAGGCTTTCTTT.